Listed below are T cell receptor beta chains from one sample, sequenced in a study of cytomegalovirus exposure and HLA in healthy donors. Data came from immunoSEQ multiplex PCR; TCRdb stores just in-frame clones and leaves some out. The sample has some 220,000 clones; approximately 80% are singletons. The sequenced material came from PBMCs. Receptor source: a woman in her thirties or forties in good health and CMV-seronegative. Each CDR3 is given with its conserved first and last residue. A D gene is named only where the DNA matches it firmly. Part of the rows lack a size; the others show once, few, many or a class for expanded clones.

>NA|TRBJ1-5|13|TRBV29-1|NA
TGCAGCGTTGAATCGTCCGGGGATGGGCCCCAGCATTTT
CSVESSGDGPQHF
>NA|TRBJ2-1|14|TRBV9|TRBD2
TGTGCCAGCAGCGTAGGTGTCGGGGGGTATGAGCAGTTCTTC
CASSVGVGGYEQFF
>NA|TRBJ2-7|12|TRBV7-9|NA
TGTGCCAGCAGCTTAAGCGTTCACGAGCAGTACTTC
CASSLSVHEQYF
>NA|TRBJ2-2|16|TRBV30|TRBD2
TGTGCCTGGAGTGCCGCGGGGGGGCCGAATCCCGGGGAGCTGTTTTTT
CAWSAAGGPNPGELFF
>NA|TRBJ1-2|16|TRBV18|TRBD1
TGTGCCAGCTCACGAACAGGGGCCCCCTCTCCCTATGGCTACACCTTC
CASSRTGAPSPYGYTF
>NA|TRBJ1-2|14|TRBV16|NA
TGTGCCAGCAGCCAATCGGGAGGCATCTATGGCTACACCTTC
CASSQSGGIYGYTF
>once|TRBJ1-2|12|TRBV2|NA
TGTGCCAGCAGTGGGGCCTCCTATGGCTACACCTTC
CASSGASYGYTF
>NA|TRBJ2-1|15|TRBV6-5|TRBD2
TGTGCCAGCACTAGCTCGGGCGGGGGGGCTGGTGAGCAGTTCTTC
CASTSSGGGAGEQFF
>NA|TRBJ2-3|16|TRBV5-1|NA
TGCGCCAGCAGCGGTGGGGGGGGGCTAAGGACAGATACGCAGTATTTT
CASSGGGGLRTDTQYF
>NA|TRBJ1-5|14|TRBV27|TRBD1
TGTGCCAGCAGCCCGGACAGGGCGATTCAGCCCCAGCATTTT
CASSPDRAIQPQHF
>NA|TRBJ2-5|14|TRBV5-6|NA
TGTGCCAGCAGCTTGGTGCAGTCAAAAGAGACCCAGTACTTC
CASSLVQSKETQYF
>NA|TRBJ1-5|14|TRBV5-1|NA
TGCGCCAGCAGCTTTGCAGGGGGCAATCAGCCCCAGCATTTT
CASSFAGGNQPQHF
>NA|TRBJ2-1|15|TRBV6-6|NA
TGTGCCAGCAGTTACGTACCAGGACAGTTCAATGAGCAGTTCTTC
CASSYVPGQFNEQFF
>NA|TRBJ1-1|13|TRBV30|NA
TGTGCCTGGAGTGTCGGTGCGAACACTGAAGCTTTCTTT
CAWSVGANTEAFF
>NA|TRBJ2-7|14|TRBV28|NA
TGTGCCAGCAGCCCCCCACGACTTCTAGACGAGCAGTACTTC
CASSPPRLLDEQYF
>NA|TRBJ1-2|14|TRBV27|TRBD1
TGTGCCAGCAGTCCACCCGGGACAGGGGCTCGCTACACCTTC
CASSPPGTGARYTF
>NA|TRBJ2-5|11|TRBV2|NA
TGTGCCAGCCGCGTGAGGGAGACCCAGTACTTC
CASRVRETQYF
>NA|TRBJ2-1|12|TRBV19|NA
TGTGCCAGTAGTGGACAGTACAATGAGCAGTTCTTC
CASSGQYNEQFF
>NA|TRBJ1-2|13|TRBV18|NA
TGTGCCAGCTCCCCGGTGGGGGCTCATGGCTACACCTTC
CASSPVGAHGYTF
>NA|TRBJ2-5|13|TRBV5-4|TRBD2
TGTGCCAGCAGCTCGGGGGGGCAAGAGACCCAGTACTTC
CASSSGGQETQYF
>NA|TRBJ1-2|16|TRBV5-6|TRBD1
TGTGCCAGCAGCTTGGGACAGGGGGCTTACTTCTATGGCTACACCTTC
CASSLGQGAYFYGYTF
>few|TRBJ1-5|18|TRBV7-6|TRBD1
TGTGCCAGCAGCTTAGTCCCGCCCGACAGGGTAGGCAATCAGCCCCAGCATTTT
CASSLVPPDRVGNQPQHF
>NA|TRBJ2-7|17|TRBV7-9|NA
TGTTCCAGCAGCCAGACTCCGACCGGGCAGGGGGGCTACGAGCAGTACTTC
CSSSQTPTGQGGYEQYF
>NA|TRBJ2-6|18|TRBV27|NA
TGTGCCACCGCTTTTACGGGTTTTGACCGGACTGGGGCCAACGTCCTGACTTTC
CATAFTGFDRTGANVLTF
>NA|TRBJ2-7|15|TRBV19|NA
TGTGCCAGTAGTATAGGAGGAGGGGAGACCTACGAGCAGTACTTC
CASSIGGGETYEQYF
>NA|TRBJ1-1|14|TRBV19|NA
TGTGCCAGTAGTATGGCCCATTTAAACACTGAAGCTTTCTTT
CASSMAHLNTEAFF
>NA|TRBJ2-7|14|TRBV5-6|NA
TGTGCCAGCAGACGGAAACAGGGTCTTGCCGAGCAGTACTTC
CASRRKQGLAEQYF
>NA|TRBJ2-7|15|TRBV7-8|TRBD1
TGTGCCAGCAGCTTAGGGACAGGATCCTCCTACGAGCAGTACTTC
CASSLGTGSSYEQYF
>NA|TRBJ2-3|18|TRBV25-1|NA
TGTGCCAGCAGTGAATATAGTGGTCGGGGGATTAGCACAGATACGCAGTATTTT
CASSEYSGRGISTDTQYF
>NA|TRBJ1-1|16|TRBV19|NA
TGTGCCAGTAGTATTACGGGAATCGTGAAGAACACTGAAGCTTTCTTT
CASSITGIVKNTEAFF
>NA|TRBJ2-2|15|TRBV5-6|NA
TGTGCCAGCAGCTACTACCCTGGGAACACCGGGGAGCTGTTTTTT
CASSYYPGNTGELFF
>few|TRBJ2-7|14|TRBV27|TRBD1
TGTGCCAGCAGTCCTCAAGGACAGGGGACCGAGCAGTACTTC
CASSPQGQGTEQYF
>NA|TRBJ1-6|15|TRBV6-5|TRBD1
TGTGCCAGCAGTTACTCGACAGGGGGCCTTTCACCCCTCCACTTT
CASSYSTGGLSPLHF
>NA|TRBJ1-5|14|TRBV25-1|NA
TGTGCCAGCAGTGAAAACAGGGATGGTCAGCCCCAGCATTTT
CASSENRDGQPQHF
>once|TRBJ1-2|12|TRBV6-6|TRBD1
TGTGCCAGCCGGCCGGACAGGGTGGTCAACACCTTC
CASRPDRVVNTF
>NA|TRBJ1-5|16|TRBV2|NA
TGTGCCAGCAGTGAAAGGGCGTCAGGGAGCAATCAGCCCCAGCATTTT
CASSERASGSNQPQHF
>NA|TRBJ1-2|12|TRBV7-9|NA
TGTGCCAGCAGCTTAGAGCCGGTTGGCTACACCTTC
CASSLEPVGYTF
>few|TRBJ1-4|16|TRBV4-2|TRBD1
TGTGCCAGCAGCCAAGAGGAGGGGGCATGGGTTGAAAAACTGTTTTTT
CASSQEEGAWVEKLFF
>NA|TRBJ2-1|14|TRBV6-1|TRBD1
TGTGCCAGCTATTCGACAGGGACCTACAATGAGCAGTTCTTC
CASYSTGTYNEQFF
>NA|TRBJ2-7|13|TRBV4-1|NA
TGCGCCAGCAGCCTAAAGGAGGCCTACGAGCAGTACTTC
CASSLKEAYEQYF
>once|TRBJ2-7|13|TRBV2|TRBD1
TGTGCCAGCAGCTCCGGGACAGGGAACGAGCAGTACTTC
CASSSGTGNEQYF
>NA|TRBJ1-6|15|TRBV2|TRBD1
TGTGCCAGCAGTGAAGATACAGGGGCTAATTCACCCCTCCACTTT
CASSEDTGANSPLHF
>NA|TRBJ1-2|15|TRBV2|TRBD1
TGTGCCAGCAGTACGAACAGGGGGCGCGACTATGGCTACACCTTC
CASSTNRGRDYGYTF
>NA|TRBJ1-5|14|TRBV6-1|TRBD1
TGTGCCAGCACAATGGGTACAGGGGGTCAGCCCCAGCATTTT
CASTMGTGGQPQHF
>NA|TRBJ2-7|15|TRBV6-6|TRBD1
TGTGCCAGCCGGTCCCGGACAGGGGGGACTTACGAGCAGTACTTC
CASRSRTGGTYEQYF
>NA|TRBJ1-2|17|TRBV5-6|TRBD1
TGTGCCAGCAGCTTGCGGTGGACAGGGACTGATTCCTATGGCTACACCTTC
CASSLRWTGTDSYGYTF
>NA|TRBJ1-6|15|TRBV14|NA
TGTGCCAGCAGCCAAGTAGGGGCTTCCAATTCACCCCTCCACTTT
CASSQVGASNSPLHF
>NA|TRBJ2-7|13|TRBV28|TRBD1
TGTGCCAGCAGTCGACAGGGGCCGCGGGAGCAGTACTTC
CASSRQGPREQYF
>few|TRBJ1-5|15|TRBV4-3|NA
TGCGCCAGCAGTCGCACAACGTATAGCAATCAGCCCCAGCATTTT
CASSRTTYSNQPQHF
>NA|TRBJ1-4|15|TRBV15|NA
TGTGCCACCAGCAGAGATAGGGAGGGCTTCGAAAAACTGTTTTTT
CATSRDREGFEKLFF
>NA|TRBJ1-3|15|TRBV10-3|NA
TGTGCCACCACCAGGGAGGGTAATTCTGGAAACACCATATATTTT
CATTREGNSGNTIYF
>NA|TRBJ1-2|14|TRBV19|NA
TGTGCCAGTAGTAGGACAGAGAGAGGATATGGCTACACCTTC
CASSRTERGYGYTF
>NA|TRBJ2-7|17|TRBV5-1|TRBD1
TGCGCCAGCAGCTTGGATGCTCGCGGGACAGGGGGTTACGAGCAGTACTTC
CASSLDARGTGGYEQYF
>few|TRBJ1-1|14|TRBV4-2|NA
TGTGCCAGCAGCCAAAATGAAGCTAGCACTGAAGCTTTCTTT
CASSQNEASTEAFF
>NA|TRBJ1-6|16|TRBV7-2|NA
TGTGCCAGCAGCTCCCAGCCAGGGAGGAGTAATTCACCCCTCCACTTT
CASSSQPGRSNSPLHF
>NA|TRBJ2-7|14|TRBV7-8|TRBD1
TGTGCCAGCAGCCTACAGGGGTATGGCTACGAGCAGTACTTC
CASSLQGYGYEQYF